The TCR beta chain under discussion was sequenced for a study of T cell responses to AZD1222 COVID-19 vaccine. Study findings and constraints: Spike-wide vaccine-associated CD4 TCRs dominated at 160-218 and 743-854. No repertoire was sampled before or during the peak T cell response, only after it. Just six AZD1222 recipients tested seropositive at baseline. The donor cohort was predominantly white British with a female majority, and clonal diversity may have been underestimated.

Trimming stripped 8 bases from V and 3 bases from J, with 5 bases between. The germline V gene has CDR1 SNHLY and CDR2 FYNNEI. This CDR3 is built from 10 residues. The assay was immunoSEQ multiplex PCR, and TCRdb's table has in-frame clones only and misses some. The sample consists of fewer than 250,000 clones, around 94% of them appearing once. To note about this clone: Its antigen is still unknown.

This TCR was recovered from an adult in good health. The V and J genes are TRBV2 and TRBJ2-7; D remains unclear. Sequences were derived from peripheral blood, sampled on day 0 of AZD1222 vaccination. The CDR3 loop is CASVGYEQYF. CDR3 nucleotides: TGTGCCAGCGTCGGCTACGAGCAGTACTTC.